What follows is one T cell receptor (beta chain) and its context. Its antigen remains unknown. Investigators took approximately 9.4 milliliters of peripheral blood from every donor. Primed by a sample-barcoded 5' primer and a J-beta primer mix, a second PCR proceeded for 7 to 11 cycles. Using its own MiXCR run on the 5' RACE reads, TCRdb lists one record per CDR3 protein. The sample carries 870,000 or so distinct CDR3 sequences, around 30% recorded once. This record belongs to a study of blood T cells in healthy people across ages. The germline V gene encodes CDR1 MNHEY and CDR2 SMNVEV (reference sequence). Trimming took 5 bases from V and 6 from J; bases not matched to a gene: 11. CDR3 length: 15 amino acids. The study, taken as a whole, reports: Possibly confounding the expanded clonotype changes was the fact that donor CMV status was unknown. There was a strong correlation between TCR beta diversity and naive T cell percentage.

The receptor was isolated from a woman at least 80 years old in good health. The chain uses TRBV27 and TRBJ1-1; 8 bases are a match to TRBD1. Sample: blood. CDR3 nucleotide sequence: TGTGCCAGCAGTATACTTGGACAGGGAAAACCTGAAGCTTTCTTT. This codes for CASSILGQGKPEAFF.